Included here is one T cell receptor beta chain sequence, with context. The PCR used 60 Vbeta and 13 Jbeta primers. Assay used: immunoSEQ multiplex PCR; TCRdb lists only in-frame clones, some missing. The sample contains about 140,000 clones, about 68% of which appear only once. V was cut by 0 bases and J by 2 bases, with 9 bases left in between. The CDR3 loop spans 15 amino acids. From germline, CDR1 is MDHEN and CDR2 SYDVKM. The data stem from a study of cytomegalovirus exposure and HLA in healthy donors. The origin of this receptor is a human donor in good health. Sequencing used PBMCs. The chain links TRBV28 to TRBJ2-3, with D perhaps matching TRBD2 (6 bases). This CDR3 is CASSLWKGLTDTQYF. The CDR3 DNA reads TGTGCCAGCAGTTTATGGAAGGGACTCACAGATACGCAGTATTTT.